This T cell receptor (beta chain) was obtained from a study of regulatory T cells in long-lasting Graves disease. Study conclusions and caveats: A limited number of samples was an acknowledged limitation. Whereas new patients shared 1,000 or so public clonotypes, persistent patients shared more, at a few thousand.

Time point noted: newly diagnosed GD, antithyroid drugs for less than 3 months. PBMC RNA was the source of the TCR library. The CDR3 extends over 15 amino acids. The V end lost 2 bases, the J end lost 4 bases, and 11 bases lay between the germline ends. The germline gives CDR1 SEHNR, CDR2 FQNEAQ (reference sequence). With iRepertoire HTBI primers and Arm-PCR of CDR3 regions, TCR beta libraries were built. TCRdb reanalysed the multiplex PCR reads using MiXCR and keeps one entry per CDR3 protein. The repertoire has fewer than 350,000 distinct CDR3 sequences, 18% of them found once; the top ten carry about two fifths. As to this clonotype: What it binds is not known.

The chain combines TRBV7-9 with TRBJ2-2; no firm D call. Sequencing used peripheral blood mononuclear cells (PBMCs), obtained at new diagnosis, from a patient treated with antithyroid drugs. The TCR sequence derives from a female donor with Graves disease. In nucleotides, the CDR3 is TGTGCCAGCAGCTTATTTCGGGTGCTCACCGGGGAGCTGTTTTTT. Protein sequence: CASSLFRVLTGELFF.